Following are 14 T cell receptor beta chains from one sample sequenced in a study of control samples from healthy donors and cancer patients. Assay: immunoSEQ multiplex PCR; the TCRdb copy retains only in-frame clones and omits some. The table lists about 140,000 clones, 70% to 90% of them singletons. The sequencing sample was made of blood. Receptors originate from a man between 18 and 35 years old in good health.

The CDR3 spells CASSQYHISSYNEQFF. The CDR3 nucleotides read TGCGCCAGCAGTCAATATCACATTAGCTCCTACAATGAGCAGTTCTTC. The chain has TRBV23-1 and TRBJ2-1; D is unresolved. TRBV23-1 is noted as an ORF with a role that remains uncertain. Deletions cut 1 base from V and 0 bases from J, with 10 bases between. The CDR3 loop spans 16 amino acids.

The chain has TRBV12-2 and TRBJ2-2; TRBD2 is the table's D call and was not checked against the DNA. TRBV12-2 constitutes a pseudogene. The length of the CDR3 is 19 residues. Written as DNA, the CDR3 is TGTGCAAGTCGCTTATGGAGACTAGCGGGGGGGCCGAACACCGGGGAGCTGTTTTTT. It is translated as CASRLWRLAGGPNTGELFF.

The chain has TRBV19 and TRBJ1-2; possibly TRBD1 for D (5 bases). Per the germline V gene, CDR1 is LNHDA and CDR2 is SQIVND (reference sequence). The V end lost 7 bases, the J end lost 4 bases, and 10 bases lay between the germline ends. The CDR3 loop spans 12 amino acids. In nucleotides, the CDR3 is TGTGCCAGTACCCAGGGTGGCTATGGCTACACCTTC. Protein: CASTQGGYGYTF.

V gene TRBV11-2 combines with J gene TRBJ2-3, with TRBD2 matching 11 bases. The germline CDR1 and CDR2 sequences are SGHAT and FQNNGV. The junction had 9 bases not matched to a gene; V was cut back by 1 base and J by 6 bases. The CDR3 is made up of 17 amino acids. The CDR3 here is CASSLGLSGGAGDTQYF. The CDR3 DNA reads TGTGCCAGCAGCTTAGGTCTTAGCGGGGGGGCCGGGGATACGCAGTATTTT.

J is TRBJ2-7 and V is TRBV4-3; weak D call: TRBD1 (6 bases). Trimming shortened V by 3 bases and J by 5 bases, and 14 bases separated the two germline ends. Germline V lookup: CDR1 LGHNA, CDR2 YSLEER. The CDR3 extends over 14 amino acids. The CDR3 region has the DNA TGCGCCAGCAGCCATCAAACTGGGGGCGACGAGCAGTACTTC. This sequence encodes CASSHQTGGDEQYF.

This chain uses TRBV7-4 with TRBJ2-7; possible D gene TRBD1, 7 bases. Germline loops: CDR1 SGHVT, CDR2 SQSDAQ. The CDR3 totals 14 residues. The V end was cut by 3 bases, the J end by 3 bases, with 12 bases between. Written as DNA, the CDR3 is TGTGCCAGCAGCTTTGGAGGGGGCGTCTACGAGCAGTACTTC. Translating gives CASSFGGGVYEQYF.

V gene TRBV7-2 combines with J gene TRBJ2-2; 9 nucleotides align to TRBD1. The CDR3 length is 16 residues. The germline V gene has CDR1 SGHTA and CDR2 FQGNSA. V trimming: 5 bases; J trimming: 4 bases; junction bases outside the gene matches: 8. CDR3 sequence (DNA): TGTGCCAGCAGCGGTCTGGGGACAGGGACCACCGGGGAGCTGTTTTTT. Protein: CASSGLGTGTTGELFF.

The chain uses TRBV7-2 and TRBJ2-1, with TRBD2 matching 14 bases. J was trimmed by 8 bases and V by 3 bases; bases with no gene match: 3. Germline CDR1 SGHTA, CDR2 FQGNSA. CDR3 length: 15 residues. CDR3 nucleotide sequence: TGTGCCAGCAGCTTCGGACTAGCGGGGGGCTATGAGCAGTTCTTC. Translated: CASSFGLAGGYEQFF. The complete variable domain, with remaining parts taken from reference TRBV7-2 and TRBJ2-1, reads GAGVSQSPSNKVTEKGKDVELRCDPISGHTALYWYRQSLGQGLEFLIYFQGNSAPDKSGLPSDRFSAERTGGSVSTLTIQRTQQEDSAVYLCASSFGLAGGYEQFFGPGTRLTVL.

V usage is TRBV3-1 (or the pseudogene TRBV3-2) and J usage is TRBJ1-1; D may be TRBD1 (6 bases). CDR1 is LGHDT and CDR2 is YNNKEL in the germline V gene (reference sequence). Trimming left V 4 bases short and J 1 base short, with 10 bases between. The CDR3 consists of 14 residues. The CDR3 here is CASSLPGQNTEAFF. CDR3 DNA sequence: TGTGCCAGCAGCCTTCCGGGACAGAACACTGAAGCTTTCTTT.

The genes are TRBV6-6 and TRBJ1-6; a possible D gene is TRBD1 (5 bases). The germline gives CDR1 MNHNY, CDR2 SVGAGI (reference sequence). Trimming shortened V by 0 bases and J by 6 bases, and 12 bases separated the two germline ends. The CDR3 has 16 amino acids. CDR3 bases: TGTGCCAGCAGTTACTCACAGGTCGAACTTAATTCACCCCTCCACTTT. Translated: CASSYSQVELNSPLHF.

This chain joins TRBV11-2 and TRBJ2-7, with D uncertain. The ends were cut back, 5 bases at V and 7 bases at J, with 12 bases in the middle. Germline V gene sequence: CDR1 SGHAT, CDR2 FQNNGV. CDR3 length: 12 residues. CDR3 sequence (DNA): TGTGCCAGCAGCCCAACCCTGGGGGAGCAGTACTTC. Its translation is CASSPTLGEQYF. Full variable domain (outside the CDR3, taken from reference TRBV11-2 and TRBJ2-7): EAGVAQSPRYKIIEKRQSVAFWCNPISGHATLYWYQQILGQGPKLLIQFQNNGVVDDSQLPKDRFSAERLKGVDSTLKIQPAKLEDSAVYLCASSPTLGEQYFGPGTRLTVT.

The chain employs TRBV6-6 and TRBJ2-5; D is uncertain. The CDR3 is 11 residues long. The germline V gene encodes CDR1 MNHNY and CDR2 SVGAGI (reference sequence). V gave up 2 bases and J gave up 4 bases, with 2 bases separating them. CDR3 bases: TGTGCCAGCAGTTACCGAGAGACCCAGTACTTC. Its protein is CASSYRETQYF.

The genes are TRBV7-9 and TRBJ2-2; no definite D call. The V gene lost 0 bases and the J gene lost 3 bases, with 8 bases spanning the gap. CDR1 is SEHNR, CDR2 FQNEAQ, per germline (reference sequence). The length of the CDR3 is 15 residues. CDR3 in DNA: TGTGCCAGCAGCTTAGCGCCGTTATACACCGGGGAGCTGTTTTTT. It is translated as CASSLAPLYTGELFF.

This chain uses TRBV7-3 with TRBJ2-7; TRBD2 matches 7 bases. CDR3 size: 15 residues. Looked up from germline, CDR1 is SGHTA and CDR2 is FQGTGA. J gave up 0 bases and V 2 bases, and 4 bases lay outside the gene matches. CDR3 nucleotide sequence: TGTGCCAGCAGCTTATCTAGCGGATCCTCCTACGAGCAGTACTTC. It encodes CASSLSSGSSYEQYF. Full variable domain (outside the CDR3, taken from reference TRBV7-3 and TRBJ2-7): GAGVSQTPSNKVTEKGKYVELRCDPISGHTALYWYRQSLGQGPEFLIYFQGTGAADDSGLPNDRFFAVRPEGSVSTLKIQRTERGDSAVYLCASSLSSGSSYEQYFGPGTRLTVT.